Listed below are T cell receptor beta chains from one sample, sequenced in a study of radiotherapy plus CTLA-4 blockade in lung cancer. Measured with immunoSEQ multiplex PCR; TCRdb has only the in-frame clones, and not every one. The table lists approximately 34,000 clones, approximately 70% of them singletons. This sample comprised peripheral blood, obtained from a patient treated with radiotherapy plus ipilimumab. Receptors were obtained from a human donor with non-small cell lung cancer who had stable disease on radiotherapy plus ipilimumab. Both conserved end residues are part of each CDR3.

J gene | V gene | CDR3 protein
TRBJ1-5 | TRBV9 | CASSVGRVNQPQHF
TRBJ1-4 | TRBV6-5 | CASSRTGVNEKLFF
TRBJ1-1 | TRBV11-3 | CASSHLPNTEAFF
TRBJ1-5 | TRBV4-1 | CASSQVGQGVQPQHF
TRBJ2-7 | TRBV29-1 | CSVGYSGSGEQYF
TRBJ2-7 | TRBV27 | CASSNLGQGRSYEQYF
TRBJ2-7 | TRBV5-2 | CASSPLEGWYEQYF
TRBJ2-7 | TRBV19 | CASSIGPGSSYEQYF
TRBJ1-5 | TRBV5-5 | CASSMGRNQPQHF
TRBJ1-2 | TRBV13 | CASRVLGGDTAYGYTF
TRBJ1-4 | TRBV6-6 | CASSESRGSKLFF
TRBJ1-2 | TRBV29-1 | CSVEGVDGYTF
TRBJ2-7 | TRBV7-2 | CASSEQVYEQYF
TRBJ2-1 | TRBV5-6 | CASRTAARKNEQFF
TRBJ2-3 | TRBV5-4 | CASSLYLGGTDTQYF
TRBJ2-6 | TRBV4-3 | CASSQDVVGSGANVLTF
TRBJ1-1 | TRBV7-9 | CASSYKNTEAFF
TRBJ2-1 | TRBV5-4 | CASSAGAAGGKYNEQFF
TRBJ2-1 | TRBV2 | CASIQAGEAFF
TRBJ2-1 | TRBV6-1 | CASRIKGYNEQFF
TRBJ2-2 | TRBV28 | CASSTGQGGTGELFF
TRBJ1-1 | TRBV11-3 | CASSLEWGKNTEAFF
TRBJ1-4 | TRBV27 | CASRGLHEKLFF
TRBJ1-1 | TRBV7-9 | CASSLLSIYTNTEAFF
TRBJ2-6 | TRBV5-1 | CASSATAGANVLTF
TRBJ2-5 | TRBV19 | CASDPGPGGLGSQYF
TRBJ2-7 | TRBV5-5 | CASSLDRGRSLEQYF
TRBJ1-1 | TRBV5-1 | CASRGTGGMNTEAFF
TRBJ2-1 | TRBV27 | CASSRTSQVPYNEQFF
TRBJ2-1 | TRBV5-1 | CASSLDRDYNNEQFF
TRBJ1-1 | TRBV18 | CASSQGSSRAEAFF
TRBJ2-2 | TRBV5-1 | CASSSPGQGGYTGELFF
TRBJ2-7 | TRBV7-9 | CASSSNTGYEQYF
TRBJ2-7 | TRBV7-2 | CASSAGDEQYF
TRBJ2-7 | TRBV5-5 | CASSSIAASGTAYEQYF
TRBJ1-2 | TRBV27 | CASSLFPGQGSYGYTF
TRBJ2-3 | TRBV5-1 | CASSAPPQADTQYF
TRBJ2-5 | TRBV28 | CATWTSGNQETQYF
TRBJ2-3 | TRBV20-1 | CSAQSGDTQYF
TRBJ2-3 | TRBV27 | CASSFPRHRQGRNIHRSTDTQYF
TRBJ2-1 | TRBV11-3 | CASSPYGDSYNEQFF
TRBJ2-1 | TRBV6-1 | CASRSGTGYNEQFF
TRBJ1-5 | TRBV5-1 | CASSLRPGEGQPQHF
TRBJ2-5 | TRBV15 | CATKRGGRVQETQYF
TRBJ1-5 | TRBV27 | CASSLDYRGGNQPQHF
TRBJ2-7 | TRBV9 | CASSVSARTSYEQYF
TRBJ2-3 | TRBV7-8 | CASSLRSAYTQYF
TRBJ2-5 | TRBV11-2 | CASSWGGQETQYF
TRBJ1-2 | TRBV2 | CASSDGGAHGYTF